This entry lists 8 T cell receptor beta chains sequenced from one sample in a study of blood T cell repertoires in COVID-19. Assay: immunoSEQ multiplex PCR; the TCRdb copy retains only in-frame clones and omits some. The table records about 330,000 clones, around 85% of them present only once. The source material was peripheral blood. These receptors all come from a human donor in a cohort sampled during active COVID-19.

The chain couples TRBV7-9 to TRBJ2-7, with 10 nucleotides matching TRBD1. Germline lookup yields CDR1 SEHNR and CDR2 FQNEAQ (reference sequence). The CDR3 spans 15 residues. The ends lost 4 bases at V and 8 bases at J; junction bases unmatched: 11. The CDR3 DNA reads as TGTGCCAGCAGCTCACCGGGACAGGGGATCCTAAAGCAGTACTTC. Its protein is CASSSPGQGILKQYF.

The CDR3: CASSILTGLAKNIQYF. CDR3 bases: TGTGCCAGCAGTATACTGACAGGACTAGCCAAAAACATTCAGTACTTC. The J gene is TRBJ2-4, the V gene TRBV28, with a possible D match to TRBD1 (6 bases). The CDR3 extends over 16 amino acids. The germline gives CDR1 MDHEN, CDR2 SYDVKM. V lost 5 bases to trimming and J lost 0 bases, with 14 bases between them.

This clone was observed a single time. The V call is TRBV10-3, the J call TRBJ1-6; 9 positions match TRBD1. Germline V lookup: CDR1 ENHRY, CDR2 SYGVKD. The CDR3 loop spans 15 amino acids. Germline trimming cut 4 bases from V and 9 bases from J; bases unmatched to any gene: 7. CDR3 sequence reads: CAISVLGTGSSPLHF. The CDR3 nucleotides read TGTGCCATCAGTGTTCTCGGGACAGGGAGTTCACCCCTCCACTTT.

A single count supports this clone. The genes are TRBV10-2 and TRBJ2-5; TRBD2 matches 7 bases. The germline CDR1 and CDR2 sequences are WSHSY and SAAADI. The CDR3 is 14 amino acids. The ends lost 6 bases at V and 3 bases at J; junction bases unmatched: 7. CDR3 loop: CASRIAGLKETQYF. CDR3 nucleotide sequence: TGCGCCAGCAGGATAGCGGGTTTAAAAGAGACCCAGTACTTC.

There are a few counts of this clone. This chain links TRBV10-3 with TRBJ2-7, with a possible D match to TRBD1 (6 bases). This CDR3 is built from 18 residues. The germline V and J ends were trimmed by 0 bases and 0 bases, with 18 bases remaining between them. CDR1 is ENHRY and CDR2 is SYGVKD in the germline V gene. The CDR3 sequence is CAISESHYRAISSYEQYF. DNA of the CDR3: TGTGCCATCAGTGAGTCACACTACAGGGCCATCAGCTCCTACGAGCAGTACTTC.

This clone was recorded at least ten times. The V call is TRBV9, the J call TRBJ1-4, with D perhaps TRBD1 (5 bases). V was trimmed by 0 bases and J by 6 bases, leaving 18 bases between them. There are 17 residues in the CDR3. CDR1 is SGDLS and CDR2 is YYNGEE in the germline V gene. The CDR3, as DNA: TGTGCCAGCAGCGTAGGAGGTTTGGGGGGGAGTTATGAAAAACTGTTTTTT. Translation gives CASSVGGLGGSYEKLFF.

This clone was detected only a few times. CDR3 sequence (DNA): TGTGCCAGTAGTAACTCAGGGGGCCCCCTGGACTATGGCTACACCTTC. Translated, it gives CASSNSGGPLDYGYTF. The chain recombines TRBV19 with TRBJ1-2, with TRBD1 matching over 8 bases. V lost 4 bases to trimming and J lost 3 bases; unmatched junction nucleotides: 10. The CDR3 is 16 residues long. In germline, CDR1 is LNHDA, CDR2 SQIVND (reference sequence).

The chain carries TRBV24-1 and TRBJ2-3; possible D gene TRBD2, 6 bases. The V end was cut by 6 bases, the J end by 6 bases, with 24 bases between. Germline V CDR1 and CDR2: KGHDR, SFDVKD. CDR3 length: 17 residues. The CDR3 is CATSYPGEAGRRDTQYF. CDR3 nucleotides: TGTGCCACCAGTTATCCCGGGGAGGCAGGGCGCAGGGATACGCAGTATTTT.